This T cell receptor beta chain comes out of a study of blood T cell repertoires in COVID-19. Study information: COVID-19 samples from acute and convalescent phases originated in the United States, Italy and Spain. Sample material is recorded as cDNA or gDNA derived from T cells, B-cell-depleted T cells, or PBMCs.

Germline V gene data show CDR1 as SGHNT and CDR2 as YENEEA. There are 15 residues in the CDR3. Losses at the gene ends were 4 bases for V and 7 bases for J; bases not matched to a gene: 10. Measured with immunoSEQ multiplex PCR; TCRdb has only the in-frame clones, and not every one. This sample has around 150,000 clones, with around 86% found just once. This receptor was taken from a man aged 70 or older with acute or convalescent COVID-19. Material for sequencing was peripheral blood. The rearrangement uses TRBV11-3 and TRBJ2-1, with 7 positions matching TRBD1. The CDR3 sequence is CASSSRQGSSNEQFF. Written as DNA, the CDR3 is TGTGCCAGCAGCTCGAGACAGGGATCTAGTAATGAGCAGTTCTTC.